These T cell receptor beta chains were read from a single sample in a study of blood T cell repertoires in COVID-19. The table came from immunoSEQ multiplex PCR; TCRdb's copy has only in-frame clones and leaves some out. The table lists roughly 430,000 clones, over 75% of them singletons. The material sequenced was PBMCs or T cells enriched from blood (not recorded which). The receptors here all came from a woman aged 40 to 50 with acute COVID-19. The CDR3 runs from the conserved cysteine through the conserved F or W. D genes are given only for firm matches. Size values are once, few and many counts, or a class for expanded clones, and some rows have none.

J gene | CDR3 length | clone size | V gene | D gene | CDR3 protein | CDR3 DNA
TRBJ1-1 | 15 | . | TRBV13 | . | CASNFRTATNTEAFF | TGTGCCAGCAACTTCCGGACAGCAACGAACACTGAAGCTTTCTTT
TRBJ2-1 | 15 | . | TRBV4-2 | TRBD1 | CASSQGQGSYNEQFF | TGTGCCAGCAGCCAAGGACAGGGCTCGTACAATGAGCAGTTCTTC
TRBJ1-6 | 15 | . | TRBV3-1/TRBV3-2 | TRBD1 | CASRQGMEYNSPLHF | TGTGCCAGCAGACAGGGGATGGAGTATAATTCACCCCTCCACTTT
TRBJ1-1 | 14 | . | TRBV7-2 | TRBD1 | CASSFATGGTEAFF | TGTGCCAGCAGCTTTGCTACAGGGGGCACTGAAGCTTTCTTT
TRBJ2-3 | 14 | . | TRBV30 | TRBD2 | CAWSGSGGLNTQYF | TGTGCCTGGAGTGGTAGCGGGGGGCTAAATACGCAGTATTTT
TRBJ1-4 | 11 | . | TRBV6-6 | TRBD1 | CATLTGVALFF | TGTGCCACCCTGACAGGGGTCGCGCTGTTTTTT
TRBJ2-5 | 16 | . | TRBV3-1/TRBV3-2 | TRBD2 | CASSQVAGDPEETQYF | TGTGCCAGCAGCCAAGTAGCGGGGGACCCCGAAGAGACCCAGTACTTC
TRBJ1-5 | 13 | . | TRBV11-1 | . | CASSLGTQQPQHF | TGTGCCAGCAGCTTAGGCACACAGCAGCCCCAGCATTTT
TRBJ2-5 | 13 | . | TRBV19 | . | CASGRGRQETQYF | TGTGCCAGTGGCAGGGGTCGGCAAGAGACCCAGTACTTC
TRBJ1-1 | 11 | . | TRBV2 | . | CASTSGVGAFF | TGTGCCAGCACCTCAGGGGTCGGAGCTTTCTTT
TRBJ2-6 | 16 | once | TRBV5-8 | . | CASSFMTVLGANVLTF | TGTGCCAGCAGCTTTATGACAGTTCTAGGGGCCAACGTCCTGACTTTC
TRBJ1-4 | 13 | once | TRBV29-1 | . | CSVEEGDNEKLFF | TGCAGCGTTGAAGAGGGAGATAATGAAAAACTGTTTTTT
TRBJ1-2 | 11 | few | TRBV3-1/TRBV3-2 | . | CASSQERGYTF | TGTGCCAGCAGCCAAGAACGGGGCTACACCTTC
TRBJ1-2 | 13 | . | TRBV7-9 | . | CASSPPGGLGYTF | TGTGCCAGCAGCCCCCCGGGGGGGTTGGGCTACACCTTC